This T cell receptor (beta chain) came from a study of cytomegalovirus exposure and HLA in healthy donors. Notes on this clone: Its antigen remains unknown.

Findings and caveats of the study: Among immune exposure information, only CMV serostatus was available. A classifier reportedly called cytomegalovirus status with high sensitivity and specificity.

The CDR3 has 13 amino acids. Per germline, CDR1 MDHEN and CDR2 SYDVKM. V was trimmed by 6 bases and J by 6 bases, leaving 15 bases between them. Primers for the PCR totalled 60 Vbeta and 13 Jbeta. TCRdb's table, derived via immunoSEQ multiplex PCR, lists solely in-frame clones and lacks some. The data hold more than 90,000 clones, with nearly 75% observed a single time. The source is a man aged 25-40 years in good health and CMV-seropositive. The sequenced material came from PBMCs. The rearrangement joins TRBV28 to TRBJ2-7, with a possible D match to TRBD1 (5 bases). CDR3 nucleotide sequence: TGTGCCAGCAGCCAAACAGGCCCCTCCGAGCAGTACTTC. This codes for CASSQTGPSEQYF.